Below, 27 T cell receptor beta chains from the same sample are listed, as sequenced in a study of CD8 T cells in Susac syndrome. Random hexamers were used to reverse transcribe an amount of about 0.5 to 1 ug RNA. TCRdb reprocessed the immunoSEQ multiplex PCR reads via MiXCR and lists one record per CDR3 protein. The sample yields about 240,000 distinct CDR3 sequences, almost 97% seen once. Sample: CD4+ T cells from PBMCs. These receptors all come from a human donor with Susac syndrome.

The CDR3 loop reads CASSHLGGAQGVEQFF. CDR3 in DNA: TGTGCCAGCAGCCACCTTGGGGGAGCCCAAGGCGTTGAGCAGTTCTTC. The chain uses TRBV4-2 and TRBJ2-1; D may correspond to TRBD1 or TRBD2 (5 bases each). This CDR3 comprises 16 residues. Germline assignment: CDR1 LGHNA and CDR2 YNFKEQ. V dropped 3 bases and J dropped 9 bases, with 21 bases sitting between them.

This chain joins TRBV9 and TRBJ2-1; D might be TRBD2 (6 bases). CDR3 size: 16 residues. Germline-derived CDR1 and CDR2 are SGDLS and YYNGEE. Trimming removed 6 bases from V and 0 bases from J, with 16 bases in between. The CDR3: CASTHGGGSSYNEQFF. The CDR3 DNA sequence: TGTGCCAGCACCCATGGAGGAGGGAGCTCCTACAATGAGCAGTTCTTC.

CDR3 bases: TGTGCCAGCAGTCCCCTTCAAAGGACCCCCCCAGGGTTCTTC. It translates to CASSPLQRTPPGFF. The rearrangement joins TRBV3-1 to TRBJ2-1; D is undetermined. V was shortened by 6 bases and J by 15 bases, with 24 bases between the two germline ends. CDR3 length: 14 residues. CDR1 is LGHDT, CDR2 YNNKEL, per germline (reference sequence).

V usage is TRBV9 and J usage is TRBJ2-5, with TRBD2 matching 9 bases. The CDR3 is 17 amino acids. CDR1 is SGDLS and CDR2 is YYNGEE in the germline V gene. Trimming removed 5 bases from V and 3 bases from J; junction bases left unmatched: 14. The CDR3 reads CASSPTSGIIVKETQYF. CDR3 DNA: TGTGCCAGCAGTCCGACTAGCGGCATAATAGTTAAAGAGACCCAGTACTTC.

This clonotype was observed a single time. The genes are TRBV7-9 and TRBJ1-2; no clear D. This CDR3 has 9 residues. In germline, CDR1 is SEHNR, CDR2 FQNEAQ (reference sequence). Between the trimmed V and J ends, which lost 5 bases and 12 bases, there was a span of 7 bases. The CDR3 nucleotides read TGTGCCAGCAGCCCCGACCACACCTTC. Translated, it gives CASSPDHTF.

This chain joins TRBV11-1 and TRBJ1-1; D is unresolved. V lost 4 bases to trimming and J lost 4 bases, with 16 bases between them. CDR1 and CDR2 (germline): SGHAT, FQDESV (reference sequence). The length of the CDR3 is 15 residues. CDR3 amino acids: CASSSDRAVSTEAFF. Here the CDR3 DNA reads TGTGCCAGCAGCTCCGACCGGGCCGTGAGCACTGAAGCTTTCTTT. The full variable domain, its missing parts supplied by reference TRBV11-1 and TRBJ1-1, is EAEVAQSPRYKITEKSQAVAFWCDPISGHATLYWYRQILGQGPELLVQFQDESVVDDSQLPKDRFSAERLKGVDSTLKIQPAELGDSAMYLCASSSDRAVSTEAFFGQGTRLTVV.

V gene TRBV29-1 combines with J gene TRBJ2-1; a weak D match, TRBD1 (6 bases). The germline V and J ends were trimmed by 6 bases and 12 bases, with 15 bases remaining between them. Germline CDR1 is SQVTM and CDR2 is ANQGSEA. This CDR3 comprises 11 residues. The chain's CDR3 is CSVDSQGRQFF. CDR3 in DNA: TGCAGCGTCGACTCACAGGGTCGGCAGTTCTTC.

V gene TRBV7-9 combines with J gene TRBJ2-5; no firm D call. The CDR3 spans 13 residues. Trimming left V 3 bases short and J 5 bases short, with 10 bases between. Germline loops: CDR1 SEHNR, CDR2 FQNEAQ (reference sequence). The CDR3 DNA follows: TGTGCCAGCAGCTTCAGTGGGTCGGAGACCCAGTACTTC. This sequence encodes CASSFSGSETQYF.

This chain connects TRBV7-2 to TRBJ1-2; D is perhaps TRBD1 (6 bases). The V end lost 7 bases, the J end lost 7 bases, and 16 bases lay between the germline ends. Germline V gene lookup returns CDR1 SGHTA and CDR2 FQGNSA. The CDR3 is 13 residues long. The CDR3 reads CASTRGEAGGYTF. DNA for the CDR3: TGTGCCAGCACCAGGGGAGAGGCCGGTGGCTACACCTTC.

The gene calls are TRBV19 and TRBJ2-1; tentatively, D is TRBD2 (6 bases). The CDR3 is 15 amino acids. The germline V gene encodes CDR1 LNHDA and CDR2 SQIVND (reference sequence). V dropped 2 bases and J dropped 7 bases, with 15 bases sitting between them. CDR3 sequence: CASSILGGNWNEQFF. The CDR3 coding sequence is TGTGCCAGTAGTATACTGGGAGGAAATTGGAATGAGCAGTTCTTC.

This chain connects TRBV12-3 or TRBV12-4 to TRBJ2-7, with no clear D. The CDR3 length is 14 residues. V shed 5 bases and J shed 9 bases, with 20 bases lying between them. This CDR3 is CASSPDGSRLGQYF. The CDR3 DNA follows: TGTGCCAGCAGTCCCGACGGATCCCGCCTGGGGCAGTACTTC.

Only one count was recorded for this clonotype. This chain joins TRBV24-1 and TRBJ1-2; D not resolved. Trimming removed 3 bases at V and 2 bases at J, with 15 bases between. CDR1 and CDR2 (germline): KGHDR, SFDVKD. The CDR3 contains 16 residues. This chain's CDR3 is CATSDPSREPNYGYTF. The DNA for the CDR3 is TGTGCCACCAGTGATCCGAGTCGGGAGCCGAACTATGGCTACACCTTC.

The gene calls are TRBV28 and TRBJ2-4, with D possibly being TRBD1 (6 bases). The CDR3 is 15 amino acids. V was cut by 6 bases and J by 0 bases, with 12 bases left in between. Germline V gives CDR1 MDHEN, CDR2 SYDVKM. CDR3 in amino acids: CASRPTGIAKNIQYF. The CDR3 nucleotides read TGTGCCAGCAGGCCCACAGGGATAGCCAAAAACATTCAGTACTTC.

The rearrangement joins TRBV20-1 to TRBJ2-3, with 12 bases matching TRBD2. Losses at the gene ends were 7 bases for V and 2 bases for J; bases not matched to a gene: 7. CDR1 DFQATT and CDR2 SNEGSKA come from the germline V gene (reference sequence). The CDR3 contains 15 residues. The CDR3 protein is CSGITSGRLTDTQYF. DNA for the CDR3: TGCAGTGGGATAACTAGCGGGAGGCTCACAGATACGCAGTATTTT.

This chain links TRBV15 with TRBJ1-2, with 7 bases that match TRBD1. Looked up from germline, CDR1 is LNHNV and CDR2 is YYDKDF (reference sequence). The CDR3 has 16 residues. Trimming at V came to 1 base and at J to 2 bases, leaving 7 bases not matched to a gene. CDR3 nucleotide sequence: TGTGCCACCAGCAGAGCAGGGACAGCAGCCAACTATGGCTACACCTTC. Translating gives CATSRAGTAANYGYTF.

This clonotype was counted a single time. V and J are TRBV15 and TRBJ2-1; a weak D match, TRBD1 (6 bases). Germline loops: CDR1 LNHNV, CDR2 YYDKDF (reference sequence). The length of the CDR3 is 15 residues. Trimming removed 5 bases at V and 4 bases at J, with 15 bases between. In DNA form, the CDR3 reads TGTGCCACCAGCCAGGGGCTAGCTAGATACAATGAGCAGTTCTTC. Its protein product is CATSQGLARYNEQFF.

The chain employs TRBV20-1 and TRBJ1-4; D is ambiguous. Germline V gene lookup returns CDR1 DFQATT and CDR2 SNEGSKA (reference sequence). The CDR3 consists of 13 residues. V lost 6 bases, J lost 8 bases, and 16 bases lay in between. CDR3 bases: TGCAGTGCCCAGCCGGGAGCCGCGGAAAAACTGTTTTTT. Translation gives CSAQPGAAEKLFF.

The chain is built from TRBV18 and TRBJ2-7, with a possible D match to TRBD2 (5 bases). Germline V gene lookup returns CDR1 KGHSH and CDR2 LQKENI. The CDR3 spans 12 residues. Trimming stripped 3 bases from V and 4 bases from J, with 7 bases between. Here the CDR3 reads CASSPRDYEQYF. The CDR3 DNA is TGTGCCAGCTCACCCCGGGATTACGAGCAGTACTTC. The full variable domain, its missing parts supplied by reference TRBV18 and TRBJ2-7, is NAGVMQNPRHLVRRRGQEARLRCSPMKGHSHVYWYRQLPEEGLKFMVYLQKENIIDESGMPKERFSAEFPKEGPSILRIQQVVRGDSAAYFCASSPRDYEQYFGPGTRLTVT.

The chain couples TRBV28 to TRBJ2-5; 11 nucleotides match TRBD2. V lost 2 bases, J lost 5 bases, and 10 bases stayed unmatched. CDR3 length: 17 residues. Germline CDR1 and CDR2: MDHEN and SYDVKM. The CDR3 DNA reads TGTGCCAGCAGTTTAAGACTAGCGGGAATCGGTGCGGAGACCCAGTACTTC. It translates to CASSLRLAGIGAETQYF.

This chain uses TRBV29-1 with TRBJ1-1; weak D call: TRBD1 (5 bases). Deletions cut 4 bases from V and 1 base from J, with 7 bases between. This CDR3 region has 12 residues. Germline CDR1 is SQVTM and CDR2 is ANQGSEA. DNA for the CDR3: TGCAGCGTTGGACAGCCGAACACTGAAGCTTTCTTT. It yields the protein CSVGQPNTEAFF.

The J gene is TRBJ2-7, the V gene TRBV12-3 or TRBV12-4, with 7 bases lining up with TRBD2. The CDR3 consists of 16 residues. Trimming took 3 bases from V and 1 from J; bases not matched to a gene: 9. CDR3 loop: CASSFRLGGPSYEQYF. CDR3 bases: TGTGCCAGCAGTTTCAGGTTGGGAGGGCCGTCCTACGAGCAGTACTTC.

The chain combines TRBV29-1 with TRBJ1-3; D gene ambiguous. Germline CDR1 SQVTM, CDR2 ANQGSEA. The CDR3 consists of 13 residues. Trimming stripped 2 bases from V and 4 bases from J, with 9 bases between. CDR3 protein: CSVESPRGNTIYF. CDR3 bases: TGCAGCGTTGAAAGCCCCCGGGGAAACACCATATATTTT.

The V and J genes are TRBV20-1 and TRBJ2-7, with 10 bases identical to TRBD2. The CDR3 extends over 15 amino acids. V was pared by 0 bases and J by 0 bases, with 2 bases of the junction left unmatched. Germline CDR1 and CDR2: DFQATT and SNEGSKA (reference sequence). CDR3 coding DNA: TGCAGTGCTAGAGATCCTAGCGGGAGCTCCTACGAGCAGTACTTC. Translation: CSARDPSGSSYEQYF.

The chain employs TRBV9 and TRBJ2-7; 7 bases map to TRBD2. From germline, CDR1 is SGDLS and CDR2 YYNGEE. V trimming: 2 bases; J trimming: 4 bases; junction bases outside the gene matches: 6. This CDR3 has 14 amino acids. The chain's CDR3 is CASSVSGTDYEQYF. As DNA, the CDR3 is TGTGCCAGCAGCGTGAGCGGGACCGATTACGAGCAGTACTTC.

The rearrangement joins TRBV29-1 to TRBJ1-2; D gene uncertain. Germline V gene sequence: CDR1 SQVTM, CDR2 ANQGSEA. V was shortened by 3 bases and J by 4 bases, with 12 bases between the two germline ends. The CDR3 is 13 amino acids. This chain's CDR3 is CSVDPGSSYGYTF. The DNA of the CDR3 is TGCAGCGTTGACCCCGGCAGCTCCTATGGCTACACCTTC.

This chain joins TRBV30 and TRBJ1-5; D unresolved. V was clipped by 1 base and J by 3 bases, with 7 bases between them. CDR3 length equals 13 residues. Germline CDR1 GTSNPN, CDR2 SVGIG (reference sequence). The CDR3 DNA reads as TGTGCCTGGAGTGCGCGTTACAATCAGCCCCAGCATTTT. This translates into CAWSARYNQPQHF.

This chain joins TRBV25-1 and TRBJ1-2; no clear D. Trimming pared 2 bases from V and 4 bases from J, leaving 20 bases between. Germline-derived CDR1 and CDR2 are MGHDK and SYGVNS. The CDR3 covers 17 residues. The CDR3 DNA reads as TGTGCCAGCAGTGAAAACAGATGGAGCTCAGACTTCTATGGCTACACCTTC. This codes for CASSENRWSSDFYGYTF.